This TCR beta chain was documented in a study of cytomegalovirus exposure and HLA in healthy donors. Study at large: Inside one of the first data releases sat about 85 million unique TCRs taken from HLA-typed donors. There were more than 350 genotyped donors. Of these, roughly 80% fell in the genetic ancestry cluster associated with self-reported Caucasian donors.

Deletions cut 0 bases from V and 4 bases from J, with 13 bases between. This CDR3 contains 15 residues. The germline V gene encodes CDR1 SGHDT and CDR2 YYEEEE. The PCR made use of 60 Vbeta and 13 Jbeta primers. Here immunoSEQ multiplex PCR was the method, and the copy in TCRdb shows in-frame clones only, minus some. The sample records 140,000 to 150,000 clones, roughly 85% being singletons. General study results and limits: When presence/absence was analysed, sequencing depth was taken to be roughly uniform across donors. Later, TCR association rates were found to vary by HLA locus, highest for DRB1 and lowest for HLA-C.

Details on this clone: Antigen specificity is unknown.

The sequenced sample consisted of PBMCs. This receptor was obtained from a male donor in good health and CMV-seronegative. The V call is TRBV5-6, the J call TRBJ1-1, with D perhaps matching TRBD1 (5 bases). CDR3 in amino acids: CASSLGWGGVTEAFF. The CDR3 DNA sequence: TGTGCCAGCAGCTTGGGGTGGGGGGGGGTCACTGAAGCTTTCTTT.